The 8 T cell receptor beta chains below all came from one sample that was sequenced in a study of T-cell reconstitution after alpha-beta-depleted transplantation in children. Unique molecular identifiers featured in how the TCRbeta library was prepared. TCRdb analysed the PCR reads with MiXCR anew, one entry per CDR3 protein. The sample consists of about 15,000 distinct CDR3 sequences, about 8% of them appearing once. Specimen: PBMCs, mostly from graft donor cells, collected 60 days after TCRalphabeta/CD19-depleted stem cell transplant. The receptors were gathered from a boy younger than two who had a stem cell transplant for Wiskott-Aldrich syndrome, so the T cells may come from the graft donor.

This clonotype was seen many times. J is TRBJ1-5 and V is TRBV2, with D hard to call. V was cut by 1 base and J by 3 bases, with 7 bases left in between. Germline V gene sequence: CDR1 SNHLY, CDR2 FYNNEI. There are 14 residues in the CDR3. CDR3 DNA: TGTGCCAGCAGTGAAGGGCCCCTCAATCAGCCCCAGCATTTT. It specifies CASSEGPLNQPQHF.

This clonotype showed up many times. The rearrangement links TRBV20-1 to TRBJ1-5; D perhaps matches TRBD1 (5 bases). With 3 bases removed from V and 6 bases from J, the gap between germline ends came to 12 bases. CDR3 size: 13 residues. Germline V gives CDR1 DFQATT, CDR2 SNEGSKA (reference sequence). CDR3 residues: CSASSGGTQPQHF. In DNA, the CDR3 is TGCAGTGCTAGTTCTGGGGGGACTCAGCCCCAGCATTTT.

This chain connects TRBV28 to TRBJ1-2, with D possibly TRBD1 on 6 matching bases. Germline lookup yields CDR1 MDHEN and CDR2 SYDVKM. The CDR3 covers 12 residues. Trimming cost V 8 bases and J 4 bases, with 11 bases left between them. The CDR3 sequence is CASQTGSYGYTF. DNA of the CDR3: TGTGCCAGCCAAACAGGGTCCTATGGCTACACCTTC.

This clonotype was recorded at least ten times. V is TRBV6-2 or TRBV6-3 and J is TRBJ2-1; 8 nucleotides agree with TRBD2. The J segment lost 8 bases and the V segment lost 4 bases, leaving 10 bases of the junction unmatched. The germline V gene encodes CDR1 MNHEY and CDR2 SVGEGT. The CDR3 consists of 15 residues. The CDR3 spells CASSSSGRASDEQFF. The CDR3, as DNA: TGTGCCAGCAGTTCCAGCGGGAGAGCCTCGGATGAGCAGTTCTTC.

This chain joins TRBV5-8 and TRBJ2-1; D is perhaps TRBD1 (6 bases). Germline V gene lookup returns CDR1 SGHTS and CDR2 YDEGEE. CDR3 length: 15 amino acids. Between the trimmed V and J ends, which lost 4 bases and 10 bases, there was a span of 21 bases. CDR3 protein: CASSARSAGANEQFF. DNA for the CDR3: TGTGCCAGCAGCGCGCGCAGTGCAGGGGCGAACGAGCAGTTCTTC. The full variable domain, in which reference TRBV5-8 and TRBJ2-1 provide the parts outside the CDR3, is EAGVTQSPTHLIKTRGQQATLRCSPISGHTSVYWYQQALGLGLQFLLWYDEGEERNRGNFPPRFSGRQFPNYSSELNVNALELEDSALYLCASSARSAGANEQFFGPGTRLTVL.

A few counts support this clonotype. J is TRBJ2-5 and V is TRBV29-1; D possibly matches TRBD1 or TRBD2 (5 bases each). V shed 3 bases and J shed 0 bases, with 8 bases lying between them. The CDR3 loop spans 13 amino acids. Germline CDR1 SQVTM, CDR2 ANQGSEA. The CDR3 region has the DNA TGCAGCGTTGAGTGGGGGTACCAAGAGACCCAGTACTTC. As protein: CSVEWGYQETQYF.

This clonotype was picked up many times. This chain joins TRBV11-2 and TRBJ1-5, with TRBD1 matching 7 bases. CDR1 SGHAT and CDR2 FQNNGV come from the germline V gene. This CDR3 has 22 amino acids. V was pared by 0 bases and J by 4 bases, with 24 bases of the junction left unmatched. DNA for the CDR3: TGTGCCAGCAGCTTAGACTTCGGCAGGGGACAGTCCTGGGCCTATCAAAATCAGCCCCAGCATTTT. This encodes CASSLDFGRGQSWAYQNQPQHF.

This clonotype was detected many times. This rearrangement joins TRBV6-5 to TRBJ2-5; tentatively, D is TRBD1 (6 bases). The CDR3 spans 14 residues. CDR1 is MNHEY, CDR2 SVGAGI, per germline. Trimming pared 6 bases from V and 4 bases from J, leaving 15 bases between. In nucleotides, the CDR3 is TGTGCCAGCAGCTCTGGACAGAACGGAGAGACCCAGTACTTC. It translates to CASSSGQNGETQYF.